The 10 T cell receptor beta chains listed next were all sequenced from one sample in a study of blood T cell repertoires in COVID-19. Using immunoSEQ multiplex PCR, the repertoire was profiled, and TCRdb retains in-frame clones only, with some absent. Counted here are some 300,000 clones, roughly 86% occurring once; the ten biggest clones make up less than 2%. Source material: peripheral blood. Receptors were obtained from a woman in her 30s with COVID-19, enrolled during active disease.

This clone came up once. This chain connects TRBV20-1 to TRBJ1-1; no reliable D call. The germline gives CDR1 DFQATT, CDR2 SNEGSKA (reference sequence). The CDR3 runs to 18 residues. The V and J ends lost 3 bases and 0 bases respectively, with 23 bases between them. The CDR3 DNA reads as TGCAGTGCTAGTTCCCTCGGAGGACCCTTGGGGTTGAACACTGAAGCTTTCTTT. Its protein is CSASSLGGPLGLNTEAFF.

The V call is TRBV28, the J call TRBJ2-2, with D maybe TRBD1 (5 bases). CDR3 length equals 16 residues. The germline CDR1 and CDR2 sequences are MDHEN and SYDVKM. Between the trimmed V and J ends, which lost 6 bases and 7 bases, there was a span of 21 bases. CDR3 nucleotide sequence: TGTGCCAGCAGCCGTATAGACAGTTCAGGTTACGGGGAGCTGTTTTTT. Translating gives CASSRIDSSGYGELFF.

The chain links TRBV7-2 to TRBJ2-5; 7 nucleotides align to TRBD1. V shed 6 bases and J 4 bases; nucleotides not matched to a gene: 5. Looked up from germline, CDR1 is SGHTA and CDR2 is FQGNSA. This CDR3 region has 13 residues. This CDR3 is CASSRQGAETQYF. Here the CDR3 DNA reads TGTGCCAGCAGTCGACAGGGAGCAGAGACCCAGTACTTC.

The chain carries TRBV7-9 and TRBJ2-3; 14 nucleotides align to TRBD2. The CDR3 runs to 16 residues. V shed 5 bases and J 6 bases; nucleotides not matched to a gene: 7. CDR1 and CDR2 (germline): SEHNR, FQNEAQ (reference sequence). This CDR3 reads CASSPGTSGGEDTQYF. CDR3 DNA: TGTGCCAGCAGCCCCGGGACTAGCGGGGGAGAGGATACGCAGTATTTT.

The J gene is TRBJ2-5, the V gene TRBV2; 11 bases line up with TRBD2. This CDR3 comprises 15 residues. Germline values: CDR1 SNHLY, CDR2 FYNNEI. Unmatched junction bases numbered 5, after V lost 3 bases and J lost 5 bases. As DNA, the CDR3 is TGTGCCAGCAGTGATCTAGCGGGGGGCGGGGAGACCCAGTACTTC. It codes for CASSDLAGGGETQYF.

The CDR3 bases are TGTGCCAGCAGCTCGGGACTAGAGGAGACCCAGTACTTC. Residues: CASSSGLEETQYF. The chain links TRBV7-2 to TRBJ2-5, with TRBD2 identical over 8 bases. The CDR3 is made up of 13 amino acids. With 4 bases clipped from V and 5 bases from J, the junction kept 3 bases outside the gene matches. Germline V lookup: CDR1 SGHTA, CDR2 FQGNSA. Supplemented by reference TRBV7-2 and TRBJ2-5, the full variable domain reads GAGVSQSPSNKVTEKGKDVELRCDPISGHTALYWYRQSLGQGLEFLIYFQGNSAPDKSGLPSDRFSAERTGGSVSTLTIQRTQQEDSAVYLCASSSGLEETQYFGPGTRLLVL.

In this sample, this clone turned up once. This chain uses TRBV3-1 (or the pseudogene TRBV3-2) with TRBJ1-4; 8 nucleotides agree with TRBD1. In germline, CDR1 is LGHDT, CDR2 YNNKEL (reference sequence). CDR3 length equals 14 residues. V shed 6 bases, J shed 4 bases, and the junction held 4 bases outside the gene matches. Here the CDR3 reads CASSNRGINEKLFF. The CDR3 coding sequence is TGTGCCAGCAGTAACAGGGGGATTAATGAAAAACTGTTTTTT.

V and J are TRBV14 and TRBJ2-7, with a weak D call TRBD1 (6 bases). The germline V gene has CDR1 SGHDN and CDR2 FVKESK. V was shortened by 4 bases and J by 6 bases, with 13 bases between the two germline ends. The CDR3 sequence is 13 residues long. DNA for the CDR3: TGTGCCAGCAGCCGAAACAGGGACGGCGAGCAGTACGTC. This codes for CASSRNRDGEQYV.

The chain uses TRBV3-1 (or the pseudogene TRBV3-2) and TRBJ1-2; no reliable D call. Trimming stripped 3 bases from V and 8 bases from J, with 7 bases between. This CDR3 spans 11 amino acids. Per germline, CDR1 LGHDT and CDR2 YNNKEL (reference sequence). In DNA, the CDR3 is TGTGCCAGCAGCCATCGGGAGGGCTACACCTTC. The encoded protein is CASSHREGYTF.

The chain carries TRBV14 and TRBJ1-1; D perhaps matches TRBD1 (5 bases). The length of the CDR3 is 13 residues. The V end was cut by 1 base, the J end by 11 bases, with 14 bases between. The germline CDR1 and CDR2 sequences are SGHDN and FVKESK. The CDR3 DNA reads TGTGCCAGCAGCCAAGGGGCCAGACCAGGGGCTTTCTTT. This translates into CASSQGARPGAFF.